A selection of T cell receptor beta chains follows, all from one sample in a study of T cell responses to AZD1222 COVID-19 vaccine. Repertoires were generated with immunoSEQ multiplex PCR, while TCRdb's copy carries only in-frame clones and drops some. The table records roughly 170,000 clones, 94% of them present only once. Specimen: peripheral blood, collected 28 days after the second AZD1222 dose. Source of these receptors: an adult who received the AZD1222 COVID-19 vaccine. Each CDR3 is given with its conserved first and last residue. A D gene is named only where the DNA matches it firmly. The size of a clone is reported for some rows only, either as once, few or many, or as a class for expanded clones.

TRBJ2-7	.	TRBV11-2	.	TGTGCCAGCAGCTTAGTGGTTCGGCGGCTAGCCTACGAGCAGTACTTC	CASSLVVRRLAYEQYF
TRBJ2-1	.	TRBV24-1	.	TGTGCCACCAGTGATTCCGGGACTCCCAAGTACAATGAGCAGTTCTTC	CATSDSGTPKYNEQFF
TRBJ2-5	.	TRBV5-1	.	TGCGCCAGCAGCCTGGCCCCGGTTGCCAAAGAGACCCAGTACTTC	CASSLAPVAKETQYF
TRBJ2-7	TRBD1	TRBV5-1	.	TGCGCCAGCAGTCCCGGGACAGCCTCCTACGAGCAGTACTTC	CASSPGTASYEQYF
TRBJ2-3	.	TRBV12-5	.	TGTGCTAGTGGTTTGGCCGGGCGCACAGATACGCAGTATTTT	CASGLAGRTDTQYF
TRBJ2-7	.	TRBV2	.	TGTGCCAGCAGTGCTCCCTACGAGCAGTACTTC	CASSAPYEQYF
TRBJ1-6	.	TRBV4-3	.	TGCGCCAGCAGCCAAGATAGGGGGGCAAGTTCACCCCTCCACTTT	CASSQDRGASSPLHF
TRBJ1-1	.	TRBV14	.	TGTGCCAGCAGCACCCGTAGGGAGGGGGGCACTGAAGCTTTCTTT	CASSTRREGGTEAFF
TRBJ1-1	.	TRBV4-3	.	TGCGCCAGCAGCCAGCGGCCGGACATGAACACTGAAGCTTTCTTT	CASSQRPDMNTEAFF
TRBJ2-5	TRBD2	TRBV9	.	TGTGCCAGCAGCCCACCTCGATCTAGCGGGAGAGAGACCCAGTACTTC	CASSPPRSSGRETQYF
TRBJ2-1	.	TRBV6-1	.	TGTGCCAGCAGTGGAGCCCTAAGCCAGGCAGGGACCCCCTACAATGAGCAGTTCTTC	CASSGALSQAGTPYNEQFF
TRBJ1-6	TRBD1	TRBV30	once	TGTGCCTGGAGTACAGGGGAAGGCTCACCCCTCCACTTT	CAWSTGEGSPLHF
TRBJ2-7	TRBD1	TRBV7-8	.	TGTGCCAGCAGCTTATATCGATGGGGACAGAAAACCTACGAGCAGTACTTC	CASSLYRWGQKTYEQYF
TRBJ2-5	.	TRBV18	.	TGTGCCAGCTCACAACAGTTCCAAGAGACCCAGTACTTC	CASSQQFQETQYF
TRBJ1-1	.	TRBV9	.	TGTGCCAGCAGCGGCACGGGTTACGGCACTGAAGCTTTCTTT	CASSGTGYGTEAFF
TRBJ2-2	.	TRBV19	once	TGTGCCAGTAGCCACTCCGGGGTGTTAAACACCGGGGAGCTGTTTTTT	CASSHSGVLNTGELFF
TRBJ2-7	.	TRBV7-2	.	TGTGCCAGCAGCGGAAGACGGATCTACGAGCAGTACTTC	CASSGRRIYEQYF
TRBJ1-1	.	TRBV29-1	.	TGCAGCGGGGGGGGACCGTCGGTCACTGAAGCTTTCTTT	CSGGGPSVTEAFF
TRBJ1-2	.	TRBV9	.	TGTGCCAGCAGCCGGGGTGAGGGCTATGGCTACACCTTC	CASSRGEGYGYTF
TRBJ1-1	.	TRBV20-1	.	TGCAGTGCTATGTGGGGCACAGAGGCTTTCTTT	CSAMWGTEAFF
TRBJ1-2	.	TRBV4-3	.	TGCGCCAGCAGCCAAGATTGGGGACTCACAGCTAACTATGGCTACACCTTC	CASSQDWGLTANYGYTF
TRBJ2-7	.	TRBV7-9	.	TGTGCCAGCAGCTTCGGCGGCTCCAGGTTCCGCGAGCAGTACTTC	CASSFGGSRFREQYF
TRBJ1-5	.	TRBV18	.	TGTGCCAGCTCACCACAGGGGGTTGGCAATCAGCCCCAGCATTTT	CASSPQGVGNQPQHF
TRBJ2-1	.	TRBV4-1	.	TGCGCCAGCAGCCAAGCTACCGGGCCTTACAATGAGCAGTTCTTC	CASSQATGPYNEQFF
TRBJ1-1	.	TRBV28	.	TGTGCCAGCAGATATACTGGGGGTGGGAACACTGAAGCTTTCTTT	CASRYTGGGNTEAFF
TRBJ2-7	TRBD1	TRBV19	.	TGTGCCAGTAGTAGAGGGACAGCCTTATACGAGCAGTACTTC	CASSRGTALYEQYF
TRBJ1-2	.	TRBV30	.	TGTGCCTGGAGTACCAGGGAGGGTGGAGGCTACACCTTC	CAWSTREGGGYTF
TRBJ1-1	.	TRBV6-4	once	TGTGCCAGCAGTGACGGTGCAACAGGGCGGGCTGAAGCTTTCTTT	CASSDGATGRAEAFF
TRBJ1-1	.	TRBV27	.	TGTGCCAGCAAGGGTCGCAGAGAGAACACTGAAGCTTTCTTT	CASKGRRENTEAFF
TRBJ2-2	.	TRBV18	once	TGTGCCAGCTCACCACCGGCGACAGTAAACACCGGGGAGCTGTTTTTT	CASSPPATVNTGELFF